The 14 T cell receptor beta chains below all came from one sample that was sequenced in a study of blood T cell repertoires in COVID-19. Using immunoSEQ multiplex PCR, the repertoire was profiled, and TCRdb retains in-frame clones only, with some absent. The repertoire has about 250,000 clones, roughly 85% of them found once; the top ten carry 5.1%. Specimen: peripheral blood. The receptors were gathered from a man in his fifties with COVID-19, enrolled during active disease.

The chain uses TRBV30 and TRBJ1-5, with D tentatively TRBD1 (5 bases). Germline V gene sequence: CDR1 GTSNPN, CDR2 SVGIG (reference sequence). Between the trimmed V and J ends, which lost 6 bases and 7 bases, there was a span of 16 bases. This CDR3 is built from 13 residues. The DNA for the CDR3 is TGTGCCTGCCGTAACCCAGGGAACCAGCCCCAGCATTTT. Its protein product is CACRNPGNQPQHF.

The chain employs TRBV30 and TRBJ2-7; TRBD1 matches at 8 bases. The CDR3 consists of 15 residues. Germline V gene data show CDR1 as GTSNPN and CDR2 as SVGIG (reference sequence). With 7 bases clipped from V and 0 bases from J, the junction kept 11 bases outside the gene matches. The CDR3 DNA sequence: TGTGCCTTAGGACAGGGAATAGGAAGCTCCTACGAGCAGTACTTC. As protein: CALGQGIGSSYEQYF.

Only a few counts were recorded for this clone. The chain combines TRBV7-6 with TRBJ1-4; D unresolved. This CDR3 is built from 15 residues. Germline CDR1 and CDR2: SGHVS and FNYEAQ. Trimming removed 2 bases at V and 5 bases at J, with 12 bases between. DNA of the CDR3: TGTGCCAGCAGCTTACAGGAACAGAGAAATGAAAAACTGTTTTTT. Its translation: CASSLQEQRNEKLFF.

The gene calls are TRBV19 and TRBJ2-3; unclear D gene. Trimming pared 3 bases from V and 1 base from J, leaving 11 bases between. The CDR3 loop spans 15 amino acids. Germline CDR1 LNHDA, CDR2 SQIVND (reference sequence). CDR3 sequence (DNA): TGTGCCAGTAGTATCGCGGCCCGTGGCACAGATACGCAGTATTTT. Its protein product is CASSIAARGTDTQYF.

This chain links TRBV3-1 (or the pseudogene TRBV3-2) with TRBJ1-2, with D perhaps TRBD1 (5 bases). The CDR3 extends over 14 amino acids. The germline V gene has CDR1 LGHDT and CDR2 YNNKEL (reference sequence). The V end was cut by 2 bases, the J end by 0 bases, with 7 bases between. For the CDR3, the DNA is TGTGCCAGCAGCCAACAGGGTTCTAACTATGGCTACACCTTC. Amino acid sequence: CASSQQGSNYGYTF.

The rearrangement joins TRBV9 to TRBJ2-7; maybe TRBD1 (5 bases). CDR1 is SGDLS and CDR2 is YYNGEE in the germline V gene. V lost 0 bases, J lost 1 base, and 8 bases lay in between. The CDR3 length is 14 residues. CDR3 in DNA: TGTGCCAGCAGCGTAGCATCAGGGTCCTACGAGCAGTACTTC. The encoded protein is CASSVASGSYEQYF.

CDR3: CASSQDPGQGYTIYF. The CDR3 nucleotides are TGCGCCAGCAGCCAAGATCCCGGACAGGGATACACCATATATTTT. The chain has TRBV4-1 and TRBJ1-3; 8 bases are a match to TRBD1. The CDR3 runs to 15 residues. J lost 8 bases, V lost 0 bases, and 6 bases had no gene match. Germline V gives CDR1 MGHRA, CDR2 YSYEKL.

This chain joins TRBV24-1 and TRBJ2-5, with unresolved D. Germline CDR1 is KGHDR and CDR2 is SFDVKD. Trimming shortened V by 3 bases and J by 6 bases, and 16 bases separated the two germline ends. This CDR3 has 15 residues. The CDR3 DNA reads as TGTGCCACCAGTGATCCCCGACTGAGCCCGAAGACCCAGTACTTC. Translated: CATSDPRLSPKTQYF.

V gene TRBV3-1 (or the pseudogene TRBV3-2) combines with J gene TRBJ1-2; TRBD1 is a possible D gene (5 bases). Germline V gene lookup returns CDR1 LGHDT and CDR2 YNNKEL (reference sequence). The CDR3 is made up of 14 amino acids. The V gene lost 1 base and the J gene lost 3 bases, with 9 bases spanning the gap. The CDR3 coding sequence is TGTGCCAGCAGCCAAGCAGGGAACTACTATGGCTACACCTTC. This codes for CASSQAGNYYGYTF.

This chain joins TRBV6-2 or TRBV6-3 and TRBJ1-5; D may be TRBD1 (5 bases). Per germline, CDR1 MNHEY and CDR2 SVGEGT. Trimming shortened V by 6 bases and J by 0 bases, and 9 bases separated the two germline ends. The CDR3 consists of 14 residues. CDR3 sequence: CASSFGGSNQPQHF. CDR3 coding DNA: TGTGCCAGCAGCTTCGGGGGTAGCAATCAGCCCCAGCATTTT.

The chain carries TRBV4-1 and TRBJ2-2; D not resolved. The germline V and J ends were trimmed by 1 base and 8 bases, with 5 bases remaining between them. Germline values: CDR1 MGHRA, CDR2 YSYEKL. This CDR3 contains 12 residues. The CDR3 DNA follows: TGCGCCAGCAGCCAAGTGAGGGGGGAGCTGTTTTTT. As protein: CASSQVRGELFF.

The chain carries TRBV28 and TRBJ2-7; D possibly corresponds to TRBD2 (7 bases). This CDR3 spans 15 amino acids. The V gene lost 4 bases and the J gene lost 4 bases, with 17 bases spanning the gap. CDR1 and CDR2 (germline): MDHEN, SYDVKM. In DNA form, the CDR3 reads TGTGCCAGCAGTTCCCTGGGGGGGGCGAGGTACGAGCAGTACTTC. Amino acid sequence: CASSSLGGARYEQYF.

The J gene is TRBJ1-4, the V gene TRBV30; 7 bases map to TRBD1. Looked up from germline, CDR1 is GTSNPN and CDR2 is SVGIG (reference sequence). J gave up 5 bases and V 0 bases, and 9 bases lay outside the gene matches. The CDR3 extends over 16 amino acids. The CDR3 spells CAWSVRQGVRNEKLFF. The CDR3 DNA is TGTGCCTGGAGTGTTCGTCAGGGGGTTCGAAATGAAAAACTGTTTTTT.

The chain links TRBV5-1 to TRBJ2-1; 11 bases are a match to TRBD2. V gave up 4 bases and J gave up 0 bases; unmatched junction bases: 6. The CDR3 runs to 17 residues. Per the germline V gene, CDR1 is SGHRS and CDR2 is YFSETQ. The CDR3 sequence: CASSETSGGSSYNEQFF. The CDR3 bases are TGCGCCAGCAGCGAAACTAGCGGGGGATCCTCCTACAATGAGCAGTTCTTC.